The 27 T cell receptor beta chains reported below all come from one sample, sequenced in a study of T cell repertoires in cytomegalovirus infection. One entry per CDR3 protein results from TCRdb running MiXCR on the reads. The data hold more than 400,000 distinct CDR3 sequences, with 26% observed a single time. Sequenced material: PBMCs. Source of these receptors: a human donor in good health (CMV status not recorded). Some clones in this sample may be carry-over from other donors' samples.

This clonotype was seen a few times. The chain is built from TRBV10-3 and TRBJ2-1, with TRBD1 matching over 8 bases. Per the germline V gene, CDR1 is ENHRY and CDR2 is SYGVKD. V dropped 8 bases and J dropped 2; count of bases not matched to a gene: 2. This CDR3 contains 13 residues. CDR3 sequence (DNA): TGTGCCATCTGGACAGGGCCCTACAATGAGCAGTTCTTC. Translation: CAIWTGPYNEQFF.

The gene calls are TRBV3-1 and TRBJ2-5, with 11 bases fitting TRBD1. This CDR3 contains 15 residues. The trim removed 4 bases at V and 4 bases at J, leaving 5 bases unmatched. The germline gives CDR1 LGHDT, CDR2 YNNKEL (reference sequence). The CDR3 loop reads CASSPTGTGGETQYF. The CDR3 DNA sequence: TGTGCCAGCAGCCCGACCGGGACAGGGGGAGAGACCCAGTACTTC.

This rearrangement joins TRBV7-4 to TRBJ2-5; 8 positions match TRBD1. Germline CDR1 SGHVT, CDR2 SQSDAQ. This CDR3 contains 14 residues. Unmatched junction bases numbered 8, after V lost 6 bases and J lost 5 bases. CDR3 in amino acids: CASRADRGRETQYF. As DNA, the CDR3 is TGTGCCAGCAGGGCTGACAGGGGTCGCGAGACCCAGTACTTC.

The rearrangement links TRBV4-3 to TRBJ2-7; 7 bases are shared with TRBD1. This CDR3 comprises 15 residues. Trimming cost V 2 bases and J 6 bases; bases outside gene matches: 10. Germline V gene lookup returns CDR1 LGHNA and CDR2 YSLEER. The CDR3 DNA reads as TGCGCCAGCAGCCAAACCCCCCAGGGGGTAGGCGAGCAGTACTTC. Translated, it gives CASSQTPQGVGEQYF.

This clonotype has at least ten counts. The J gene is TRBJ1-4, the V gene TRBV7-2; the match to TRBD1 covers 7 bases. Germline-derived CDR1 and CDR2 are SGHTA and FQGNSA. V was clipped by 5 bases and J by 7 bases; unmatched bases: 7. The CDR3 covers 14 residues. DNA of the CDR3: TGTGCCAGCAGCCAACAGGGGAGTGGTGAAAAACTGTTTTTT. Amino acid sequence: CASSQQGSGEKLFF.

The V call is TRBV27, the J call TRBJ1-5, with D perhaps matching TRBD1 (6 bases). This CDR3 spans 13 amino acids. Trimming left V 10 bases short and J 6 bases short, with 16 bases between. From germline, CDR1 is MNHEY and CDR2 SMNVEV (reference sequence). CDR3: CATQGHPLQPQHF. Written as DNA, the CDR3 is TGTGCCACCCAGGGACATCCCCTTCAGCCCCAGCATTTT.

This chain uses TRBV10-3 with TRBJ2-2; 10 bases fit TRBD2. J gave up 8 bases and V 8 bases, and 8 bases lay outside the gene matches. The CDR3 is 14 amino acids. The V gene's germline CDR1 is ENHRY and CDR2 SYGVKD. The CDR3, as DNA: TGTGCCATCGGCCAGCGGGAGGGCCTAGGGGAGCTGTTTTTT. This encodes CAIGQREGLGELFF.

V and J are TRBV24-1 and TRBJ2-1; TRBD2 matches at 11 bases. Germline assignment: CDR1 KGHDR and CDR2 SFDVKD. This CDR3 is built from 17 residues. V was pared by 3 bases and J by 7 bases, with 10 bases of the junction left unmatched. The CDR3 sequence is CATSDRGLAGAVNEQFF. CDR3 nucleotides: TGTGCCACCAGTGATAGAGGACTAGCGGGCGCCGTTAATGAGCAGTTCTTC.

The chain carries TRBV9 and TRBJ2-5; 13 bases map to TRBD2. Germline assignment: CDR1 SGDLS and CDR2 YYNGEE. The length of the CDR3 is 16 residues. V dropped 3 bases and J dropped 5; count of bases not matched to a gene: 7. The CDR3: CASSAGTSGKGETQYF. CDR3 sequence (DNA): TGTGCCAGCAGCGCCGGGACTAGCGGGAAGGGGGAGACCCAGTACTTC.

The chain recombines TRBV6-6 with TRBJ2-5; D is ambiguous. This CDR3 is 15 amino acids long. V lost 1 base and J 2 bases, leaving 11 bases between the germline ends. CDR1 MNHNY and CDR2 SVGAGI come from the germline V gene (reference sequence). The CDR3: CASSYFGGAQETQYF. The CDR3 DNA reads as TGTGCCAGCAGTTACTTTGGTGGCGCACAAGAGACCCAGTACTTC.

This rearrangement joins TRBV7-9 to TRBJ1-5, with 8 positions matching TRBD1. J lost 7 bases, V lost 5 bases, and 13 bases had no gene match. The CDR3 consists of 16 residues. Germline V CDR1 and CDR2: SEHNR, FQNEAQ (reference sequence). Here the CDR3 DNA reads TGTGCCAGCAGCCGATCCGGGACAGGCGTCGGGCAGCCCCAGCATTTT. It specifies CASSRSGTGVGQPQHF.

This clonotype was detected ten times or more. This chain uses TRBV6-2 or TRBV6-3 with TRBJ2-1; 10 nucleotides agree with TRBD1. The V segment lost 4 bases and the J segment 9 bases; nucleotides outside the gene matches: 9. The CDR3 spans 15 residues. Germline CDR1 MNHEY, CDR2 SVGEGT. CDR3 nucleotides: TGTGCCAGCAGTTTAGCCGGGACAGGGGAAATTGAGCAGTTCTTC. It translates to CASSLAGTGEIEQFF.

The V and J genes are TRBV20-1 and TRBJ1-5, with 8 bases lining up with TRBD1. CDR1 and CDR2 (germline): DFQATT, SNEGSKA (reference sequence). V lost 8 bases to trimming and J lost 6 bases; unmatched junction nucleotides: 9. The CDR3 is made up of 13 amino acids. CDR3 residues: CSSPGGGGQPQHF. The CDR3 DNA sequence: TGCAGTTCCCCAGGGGGCGGTGGTCAGCCCCAGCATTTT.

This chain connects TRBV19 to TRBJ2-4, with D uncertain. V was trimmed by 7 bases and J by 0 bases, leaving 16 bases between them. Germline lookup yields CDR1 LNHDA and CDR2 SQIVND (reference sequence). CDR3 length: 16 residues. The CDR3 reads CASTTSGELAKNIQYF. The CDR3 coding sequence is TGTGCCAGTACAACCTCGGGCGAACTAGCCAAAAACATTCAGTACTTC. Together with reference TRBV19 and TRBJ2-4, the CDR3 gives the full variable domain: DGGITQSPKYLFRKEGQNVTLSCEQNLNHDAMYWYRQDPGQGLRLIYYSQIVNDFQKGDIAEGYSVSREKKESFPLTVTSAQKNPTAFYLCASTTSGELAKNIQYFGAGTRLSVL.

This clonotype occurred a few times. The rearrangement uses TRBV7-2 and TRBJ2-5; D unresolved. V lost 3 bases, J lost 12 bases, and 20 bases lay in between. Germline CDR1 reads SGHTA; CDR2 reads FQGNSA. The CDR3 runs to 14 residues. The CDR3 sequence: CASSFRADPYLKYF. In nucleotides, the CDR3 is TGTGCCAGCAGCTTCCGGGCAGACCCCTACCTCAAGTACTTC. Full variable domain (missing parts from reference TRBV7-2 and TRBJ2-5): GAGVSQSPSNKVTEKGKDVELRCDPISGHTALYWYRQSLGQGLEFLIYFQGNSAPDKSGLPSDRFSAERTGGSVSTLTIQRTQQEDSAVYLCASSFRADPYLKYFGPGTRLLVL.

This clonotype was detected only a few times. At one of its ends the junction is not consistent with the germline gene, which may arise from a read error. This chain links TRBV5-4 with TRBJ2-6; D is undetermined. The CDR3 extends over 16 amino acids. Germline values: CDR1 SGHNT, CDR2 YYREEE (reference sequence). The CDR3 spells CASSLGSDVGANVLTF. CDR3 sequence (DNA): TGTGCCAGCAGTTTGGGGTCGGATGTTGGGGCCAACGTCCTGACTTTC.

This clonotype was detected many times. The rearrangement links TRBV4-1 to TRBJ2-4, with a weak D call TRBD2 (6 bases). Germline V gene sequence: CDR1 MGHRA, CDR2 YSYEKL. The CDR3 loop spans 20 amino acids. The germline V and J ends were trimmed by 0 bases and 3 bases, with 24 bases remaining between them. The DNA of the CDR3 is TGCGCCAGCAGCCAAGAGACGGGGGACGCCGGCCAAGTGGGCAAAAACATTCAGTACTTC. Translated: CASSQETGDAGQVGKNIQYF.

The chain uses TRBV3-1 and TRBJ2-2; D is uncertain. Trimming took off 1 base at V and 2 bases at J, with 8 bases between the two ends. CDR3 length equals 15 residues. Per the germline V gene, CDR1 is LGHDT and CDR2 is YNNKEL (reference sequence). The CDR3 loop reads CASSQADGNTGELFF. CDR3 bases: TGTGCCAGCAGCCAAGCGGACGGAAACACCGGGGAGCTGTTTTTT.

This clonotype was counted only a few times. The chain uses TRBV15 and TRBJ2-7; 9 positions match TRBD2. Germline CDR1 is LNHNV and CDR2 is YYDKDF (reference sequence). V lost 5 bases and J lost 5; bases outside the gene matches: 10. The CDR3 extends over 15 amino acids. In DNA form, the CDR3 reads TGTGCCACCAGCCTTGTAAGCGGGAGGTCCCACGAGCAGTACTTC. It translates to CATSLVSGRSHEQYF.

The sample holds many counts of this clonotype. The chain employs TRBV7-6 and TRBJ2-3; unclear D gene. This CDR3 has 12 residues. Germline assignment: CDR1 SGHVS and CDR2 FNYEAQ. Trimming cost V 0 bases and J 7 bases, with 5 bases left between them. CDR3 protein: CASSLAVNTQYF. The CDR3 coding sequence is TGTGCCAGCAGCTTAGCGGTCAATACGCAGTATTTT.

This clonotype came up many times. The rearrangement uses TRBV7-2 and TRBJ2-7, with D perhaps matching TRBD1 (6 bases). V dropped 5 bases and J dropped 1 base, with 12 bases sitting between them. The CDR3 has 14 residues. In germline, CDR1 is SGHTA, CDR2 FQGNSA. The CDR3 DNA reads TGTGCCAGCAGCGTAGGACAGAATTCCTACGAGCAGTACTTC. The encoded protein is CASSVGQNSYEQYF.

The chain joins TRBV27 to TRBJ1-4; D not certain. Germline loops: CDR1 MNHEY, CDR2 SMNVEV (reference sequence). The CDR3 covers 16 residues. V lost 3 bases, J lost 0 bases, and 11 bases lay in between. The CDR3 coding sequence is TGTGCCAGCAGTTTGTTCGGAGGAGCAACTAATGAAAAACTGTTTTTT. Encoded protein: CASSLFGGATNEKLFF.

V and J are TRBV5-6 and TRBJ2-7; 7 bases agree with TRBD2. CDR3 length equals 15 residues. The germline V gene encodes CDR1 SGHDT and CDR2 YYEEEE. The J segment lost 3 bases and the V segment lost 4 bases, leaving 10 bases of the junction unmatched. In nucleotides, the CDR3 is TGTGCCAGCAGCGACGGACTAGTAATCTTCTACGAGCAGTACTTC. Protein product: CASSDGLVIFYEQYF.

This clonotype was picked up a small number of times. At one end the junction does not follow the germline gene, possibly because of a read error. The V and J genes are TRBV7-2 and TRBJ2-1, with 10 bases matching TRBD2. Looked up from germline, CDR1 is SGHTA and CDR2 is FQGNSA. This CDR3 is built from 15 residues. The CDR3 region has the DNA TGTGCCAGCAACTTAGAGGGACTAGCGACTATCGAGCAGTTCTTC. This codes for CASNLEGLATIEQFF.

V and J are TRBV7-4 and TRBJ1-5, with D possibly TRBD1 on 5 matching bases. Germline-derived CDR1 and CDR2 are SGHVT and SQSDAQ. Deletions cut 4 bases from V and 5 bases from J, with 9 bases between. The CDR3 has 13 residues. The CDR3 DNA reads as TGTGCCAGCAGCTACCGGGGGTATCAGCCCCAGCATTTT. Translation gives CASSYRGYQPQHF.

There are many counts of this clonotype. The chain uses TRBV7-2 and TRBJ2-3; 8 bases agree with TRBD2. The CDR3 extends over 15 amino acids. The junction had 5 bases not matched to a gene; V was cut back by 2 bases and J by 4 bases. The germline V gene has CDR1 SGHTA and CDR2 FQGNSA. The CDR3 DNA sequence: TGTGCCAGCAGCTTACAAGCGGGAGTCTCAGATACGCAGTATTTT. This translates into CASSLQAGVSDTQYF.

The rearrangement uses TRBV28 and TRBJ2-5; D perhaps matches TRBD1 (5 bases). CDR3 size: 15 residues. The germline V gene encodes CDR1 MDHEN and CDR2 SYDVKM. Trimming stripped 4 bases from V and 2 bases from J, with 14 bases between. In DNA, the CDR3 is TGTGCCAGCAGTTCCCCCCTCGACAGACAAGAGACCCAGTACTTC. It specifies CASSSPLDRQETQYF.